These 24 T cell receptor beta chains originate from one sample sequenced in a study of molecular identifiers for immune sequencing clone quantification. TCRdb fed the PCR reads into MiXCR, producing one record per CDR3 protein. Here the sample spans a few hundred thousand distinct CDR3 sequences, 24% being singletons. The sequenced sample was naive CD8+ T cells from blood, with Jurkat cell RNA spiked in. Subset reported: FACS-sorted CD8+CD4-CCR7+CD45RA+ naive T cells. The receptors here all came from a human donor in good health. Some libraries in this study had Jurkat cell RNA spiked in.

The chain carries TRBV11-2 and TRBJ2-1; TRBD1 matches 10 bases. The CDR3 runs to 17 residues. The V gene end was trimmed by 1 base and the J gene end by 1 base; junction bases not matched to a gene: 4. Germline CDR1 reads SGHAT; CDR2 reads FQNNGV. CDR3 bases: TGTGCCAGCAGCTTAGCGACAGGGGGCTTTTCCTACAATGAGCAGTTCTTC. Translation: CASSLATGGFSYNEQFF.

The CDR3 protein is CAIRQTSGANVLTF. The DNA of the CDR3 is TGTGCCATCAGGCAGACCTCTGGGGCCAACGTCCTGACTTTC. This chain uses TRBV10-3 with TRBJ2-6; D gene ambiguous. The CDR3 runs 14 residues. The V end lost 6 bases, the J end lost 0 bases, and 6 bases lay between the germline ends. Germline V CDR1 and CDR2: ENHRY, SYGVKD.

A few counts support this clonotype. The gene calls are TRBV11-1 and TRBJ2-6, with D unresolved. Trimming left V 1 base short and J 2 bases short, with 9 bases between. The CDR3 totals 16 residues. In germline, CDR1 is SGHAT, CDR2 FQDESV (reference sequence). CDR3 loop: CASSLVGRPGANVLTF. CDR3 in DNA: TGTGCCAGCAGCTTAGTGGGCCGACCTGGGGCCAACGTCCTGACTTTC.

This clonotype was observed at least ten times. The V and J genes are TRBV12-3 or TRBV12-4 and TRBJ2-1; D is unresolved. Trimming stripped 2 bases from V and 12 bases from J, with 14 bases between. CDR3 length: 13 amino acids. Here the CDR3 reads CASSLSQEFGQFF. The CDR3 bases are TGTGCCAGCAGTTTATCTCAGGAGTTCGGGCAGTTCTTC.

This clonotype has ten or more counts. For the CDR3, the DNA is TGTGCCAGTTGCCGCCTGCAGCCGCGGGGCACCGGGGAGCTGTTTTTT. This gives the protein CASCRLQPRGTGELFF. The chain joins TRBV19 to TRBJ2-2; possibly TRBD2 for D (6 bases). The V and J ends lost 8 bases and 4 bases respectively, with 20 bases between them. The CDR3 is made up of 16 amino acids. The germline V gene has CDR1 LNHDA and CDR2 SQIVND (reference sequence).

This clonotype was picked up a small number of times. V gene TRBV11-2 combines with J gene TRBJ2-5; D might be TRBD1 or TRBD2, each matching 6 bases. This CDR3 comprises 15 residues. Trimming removed 1 base at V and 1 base at J, with 10 bases between. Germline V CDR1 and CDR2: SGHAT, FQNNGV. CDR3 in amino acids: CASSLVGGPQETQYF. The CDR3 DNA sequence: TGTGCCAGCAGCTTAGTGGGGGGCCCCCAAGAGACCCAGTACTTC.

This clonotype was found many times. The V gene is TRBV5-1, the J gene TRBJ2-2, with 8 bases identical to TRBD1. The V and J ends lost 3 bases and 3 bases, in that order; junction bases with no gene match: 7. Germline V gives CDR1 SGHRS, CDR2 YFSETQ. The CDR3 extends over 16 amino acids. The chain's CDR3 is CASSSPGGQDTGELFF. Here the CDR3 DNA reads TGCGCCAGCAGCTCCCCCGGGGGACAGGACACCGGGGAGCTGTTTTTT. Full variable domain (missing parts from reference TRBV5-1 and TRBJ2-2): KAGVTQTPRYLIKTRGQQVTLSCSPISGHRSVSWYQQTPGQGLQFLFEYFSETQRNKGNFPGRFSGRQFSNSRSEMNVSTLELGDSALYLCASSSPGGQDTGELFFGEGSRLTVL.

This clonotype has a handful of counts. The chain couples TRBV12-3 or TRBV12-4 to TRBJ2-7; D is ambiguous. This CDR3 is 13 amino acids long. Trimming pared 4 bases from V and 3 bases from J, leaving 10 bases between. CDR3 sequence reads: CASSSGRIYEQYF. CDR3 coding DNA: TGTGCCAGCAGTTCTGGGCGGATCTACGAGCAGTACTTC.

This clonotype showed up many times. V is TRBV12-3 or TRBV12-4 and J is TRBJ2-6; D may be TRBD1 (6 bases). This CDR3 region has 19 residues. The V gene lost 3 bases and the J gene lost 0 bases, with 18 bases spanning the gap. The CDR3 coding sequence is TGTGCCAGCAGTTTCAGGGGCCAATGGGGAAGCTCTGGGGCCAACGTCCTGACTTTC. Translating gives CASSFRGQWGSSGANVLTF.

As to this clonotype: A read error is possible here, since a much larger clone lies one base away. The chain recombines TRBV4-2 with TRBJ2-1, with a possible D match to TRBD2 (6 bases). Germline CDR1 and CDR2: LGHNA and YNFKEQ. The CDR3 contains 16 residues. The CDR3 DNA is TGTGCCAGCAGCCCCCTTGTCGGGAGTACCTACGATGAGCAGTTCTTC. This sequence encodes CASSPLVGSTYDEQFF.

A remark on this clonotype: This may be a read error: a much more frequent sequence differs by one nucleotide. The CDR3 carries no conserved terminal phenylalanine or tryptophan, so it likely arises from a read error. DNA for the CDR3: TGTGCCAGCAGTTACGACCGGGACTACGAGCAGTACCTC. It codes for CASSYDRDYEQYL. The chain is built from TRBV6-5 and TRBJ2-7; possible D gene TRBD2, 5 bases. The CDR3 sequence is 13 residues long. Per the germline V gene, CDR1 is MNHEY and CDR2 is SVGAGI. V gave up 2 bases and J gave up 3 bases, with 8 bases separating them.

This clonotype came up a few times. The chain uses TRBV7-6 and TRBJ1-6; TRBD1 might be the D (6 bases). Germline assignment: CDR1 SGHVS and CDR2 FNYEAQ. V was shortened by 5 bases and J by 4 bases, with 18 bases between the two germline ends. The CDR3 sequence is 17 residues long. The CDR3 coding sequence is TGTGCCAGCAGCGAATCTCAGGGGAACCAGTATAATTCACCCCTCCACTTT. It specifies CASSESQGNQYNSPLHF.

This clonotype occurred a few times. The J gene is TRBJ2-3, the V gene TRBV20-1; 13 bases fit TRBD2. Germline V lookup: CDR1 DFQATT, CDR2 SNEGSKA (reference sequence). The J segment lost 2 bases and the V segment lost 0 bases, leaving 8 bases of the junction unmatched. This CDR3 is built from 18 residues. CDR3: CSARDPLAGGPHTDTQYF. Here the CDR3 DNA reads TGCAGTGCTAGAGATCCACTAGCGGGGGGGCCCCACACAGATACGCAGTATTTT.

This clonotype was seen repeatedly, ten times or more. The chain has TRBV20-1 and TRBJ2-7; 10 bases line up with TRBD1. V shed 0 bases, J shed 6 bases, and the junction held 5 bases outside the gene matches. The CDR3 runs 14 residues. Germline V gene data show CDR1 as DFQATT and CDR2 as SNEGSKA (reference sequence). As DNA, the CDR3 is TGCAGTGCTAGAGATAGGGACAGGGGCCCCGAGCAGTACTTC. Translated, it gives CSARDRDRGPEQYF.

This clonotype was counted at least ten times. The chain carries TRBV20-1 and TRBJ2-5; 9 bases match TRBD2. The CDR3 loop spans 15 amino acids. V lost 0 bases and J lost 5; bases outside the gene matches: 7. The V gene's germline CDR1 is DFQATT and CDR2 SNEGSKA (reference sequence). The CDR3 DNA reads as TGCAGTGCTAGAGATTGGCGGGAGGGCCGCGAGACCCAGTACTTC. As protein: CSARDWREGRETQYF.

Many counts were recorded for this clonotype. The rearrangement links TRBV6-1 to TRBJ1-1; 7 bases are shared with TRBD1. CDR3 length: 12 amino acids. Per germline, CDR1 MNHNS and CDR2 SASEGT. Germline trimming cut 4 bases from V and 8 bases from J; bases unmatched to any gene: 4. CDR3 coding DNA: TGTGCCAGCAGTGGGGGACAGACAGAAGCTTTCTTT. This sequence encodes CASSGGQTEAFF.

V usage is TRBV7-9 and J usage is TRBJ2-7; TRBD1 matches at 7 bases. V trimming: 3 bases; J trimming: 6 bases; junction bases outside the gene matches: 8. Germline V CDR1 and CDR2: SEHNR, FQNEAQ (reference sequence). This CDR3 is built from 14 residues. The CDR3 loop is CASSFLTGAGEQYF. CDR3 sequence (DNA): TGTGCCAGCAGCTTTTTAACAGGGGCGGGCGAGCAGTACTTC.

As concerns this clonotype: A much more abundant neighbour one base away suggests this may be a read error. V gene TRBV7-6 combines with J gene TRBJ2-2; D is ambiguous. The CDR3 extends over 15 amino acids. Germline V lookup: CDR1 SGHVS, CDR2 FNYEAQ. The CDR3 DNA follows: TGTGCCTGCAGCTTAGGGTCGGGTAACACCGGGGAGCTGTTTTTT. This codes for CACSLGSGNTGELFF.

This clonotype was picked up many times. The chain joins TRBV3-1 to TRBJ2-3; tentatively, D is TRBD1 (5 bases). The CDR3 is made up of 13 amino acids. V lost 9 bases and J lost 5, with 15 bases in between. Germline loops: CDR1 LGHDT, CDR2 YNNKEL (reference sequence). Written as DNA, the CDR3 is TGTGCCAGTCGATCTGCAGGGATAGATACGCAGTATTTT. It encodes CASRSAGIDTQYF.

The chain is built from TRBV5-4 and TRBJ1-2, with D hard to call. Trimming left V 4 bases short and J 4 bases short, with 17 bases between. Looked up from germline, CDR1 is SGHNT and CDR2 is YYREEE (reference sequence). This CDR3 region has 15 residues. In nucleotides, the CDR3 is TGTGCCAGCAGCCCAACGGACTCCGGCGGCTATGGCTACACCTTC. Translating it yields CASSPTDSGGYGYTF.

The table lists this clonotype with a few counts. The chain has TRBV28 and TRBJ2-7, with 12 nucleotides matching TRBD2. The J segment lost 5 bases and the V segment lost 9 bases, leaving 8 bases of the junction unmatched. This CDR3 is 14 amino acids long. CDR1 is MDHEN and CDR2 is SYDVKM in the germline V gene. CDR3 loop: CASSLAGGLHEQYF. DNA for the CDR3: TGTGCCAGTAGTCTAGCGGGAGGGTTACACGAGCAGTACTTC.

This clonotype was observed many times. The chain joins TRBV4-1 to TRBJ1-1; no firm D call. This CDR3 is 14 amino acids long. V shed 6 bases and J shed 3 bases, with 14 bases lying between them. Germline V gene sequence: CDR1 MGHRA, CDR2 YSYEKL. CDR3 sequence reads: CASSSDPMDTEAFF. The CDR3 DNA reads as TGCGCCAGCAGTTCTGACCCTATGGACACTGAAGCTTTCTTT.

This clonotype has just a few counts. The rearrangement joins TRBV19 to TRBJ2-3, with D tentatively TRBD1 or TRBD2 (5 bases each). Germline CDR1 LNHDA, CDR2 SQIVND (reference sequence). The CDR3 is 14 residues long. V was clipped by 9 bases and J by 4 bases, with 17 bases between them. Here the CDR3 reads CASSGTPGPDTQYF. The CDR3 region has the DNA TGTGCCAGCTCTGGGACGCCCGGACCAGATACGCAGTATTTT.

This clonotype has just a few counts. J is TRBJ2-5 and V is TRBV30, with D possibly matching TRBD2 (5 bases). The CDR3 covers 13 residues. Looked up from germline, CDR1 is GTSNPN and CDR2 is SVGIG (reference sequence). Trimming shortened V by 5 bases and J by 5 bases, and 15 bases separated the two germline ends. The DNA of the CDR3 is TGTGCCTGGGAAGGTCCCCCGGGGGAGACCCAGTACTTC. It specifies CAWEGPPGETQYF. The full variable domain, its missing parts supplied by reference TRBV30 and TRBJ2-5, is SQTIHQWPATLVQPVGSPLSLECTVEGTSNPNLYWYRQAAGRGLQLLFYSVGIGQISSEVPQNLSASRPQDRQFILSSKKLLLSDSGFYLCAWEGPPGETQYFGPGTRLLVL.